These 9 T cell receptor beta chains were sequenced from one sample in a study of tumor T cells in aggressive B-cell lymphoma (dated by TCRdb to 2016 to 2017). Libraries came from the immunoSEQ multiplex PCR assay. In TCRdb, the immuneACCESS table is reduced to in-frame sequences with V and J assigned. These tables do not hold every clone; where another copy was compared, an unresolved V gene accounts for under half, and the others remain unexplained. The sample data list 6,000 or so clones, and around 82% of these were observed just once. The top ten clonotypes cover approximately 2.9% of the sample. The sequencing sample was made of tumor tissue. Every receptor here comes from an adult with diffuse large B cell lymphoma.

The CDR3 DNA sequence: TGTGCCATCAGGAGCGGGAGCCACGAGCAGTACTTC. As protein: CAIRSGSHEQYF. The V call is TRBV10-3, the J call TRBJ2-7, with TRBD2 matching over 8 bases. This CDR3 is 12 amino acids long. The germline gives CDR1 ENHRY, CDR2 SYGVKD. J was trimmed by 5 bases and V by 6 bases; bases with no gene match: 3.

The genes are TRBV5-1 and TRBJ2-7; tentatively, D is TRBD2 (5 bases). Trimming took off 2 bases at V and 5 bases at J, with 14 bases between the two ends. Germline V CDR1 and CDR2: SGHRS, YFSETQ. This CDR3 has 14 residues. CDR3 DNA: TGCGCCAGCAGCTTCGGTCGAGGGCGGGACGAGCAGTACTTC. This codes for CASSFGRGRDEQYF.

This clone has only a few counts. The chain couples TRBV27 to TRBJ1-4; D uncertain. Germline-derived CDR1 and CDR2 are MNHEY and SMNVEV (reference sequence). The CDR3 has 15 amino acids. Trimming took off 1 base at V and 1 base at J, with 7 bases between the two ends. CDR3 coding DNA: TGTGCCAGCAGTTTATACGGGGAAACTAATGAAAAACTGTTTTTT. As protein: CASSLYGETNEKLFF.

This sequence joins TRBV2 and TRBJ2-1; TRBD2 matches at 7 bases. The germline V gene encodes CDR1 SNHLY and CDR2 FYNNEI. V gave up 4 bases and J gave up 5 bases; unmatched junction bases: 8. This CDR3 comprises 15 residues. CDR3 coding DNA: TGTGCCAGCAGTGCTCGTTTAGCGGGCAACAATGAGCAGTTCTTC. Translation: CASSARLAGNNEQFF.

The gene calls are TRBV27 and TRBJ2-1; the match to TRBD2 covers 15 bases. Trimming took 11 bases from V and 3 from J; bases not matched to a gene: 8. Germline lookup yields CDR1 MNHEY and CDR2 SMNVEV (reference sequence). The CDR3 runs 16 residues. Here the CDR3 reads CASGLAGGVGYNEQFF. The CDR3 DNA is TGTGCCTCCGGACTAGCGGGAGGGGTGGGCTACAATGAGCAGTTCTTC.

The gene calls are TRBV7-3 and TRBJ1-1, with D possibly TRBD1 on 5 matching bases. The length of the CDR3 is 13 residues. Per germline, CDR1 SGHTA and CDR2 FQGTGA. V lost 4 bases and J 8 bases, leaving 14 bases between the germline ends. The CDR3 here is CASSSDPRGEAFF. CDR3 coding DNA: TGTGCCAGCAGCTCGGACCCCCGGGGGGAAGCTTTCTTT.

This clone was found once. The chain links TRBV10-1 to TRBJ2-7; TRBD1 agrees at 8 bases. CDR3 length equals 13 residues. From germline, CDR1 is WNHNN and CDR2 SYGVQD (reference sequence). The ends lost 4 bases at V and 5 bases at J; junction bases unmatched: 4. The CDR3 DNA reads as TGCGCCAGCAGTGGACAGGGGTTCAACGAGCAGTACTTC. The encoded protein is CASSGQGFNEQYF.

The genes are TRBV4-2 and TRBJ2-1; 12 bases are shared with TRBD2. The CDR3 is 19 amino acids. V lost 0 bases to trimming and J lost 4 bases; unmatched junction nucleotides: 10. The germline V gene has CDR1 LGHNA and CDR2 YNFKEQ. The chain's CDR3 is CASSQDFAGLAGRYNEQFF. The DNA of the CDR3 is TGTGCCAGCAGCCAAGATTTTGCCGGACTAGCGGGACGATACAATGAGCAGTTCTTC.

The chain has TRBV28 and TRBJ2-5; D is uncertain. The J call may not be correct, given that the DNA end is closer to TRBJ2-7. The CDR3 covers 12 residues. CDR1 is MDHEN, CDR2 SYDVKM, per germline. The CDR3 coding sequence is TGTGCCAGCGGCTGGAGAACCTACGAGCAGTACTTC. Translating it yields CASGWRTYEQYF.